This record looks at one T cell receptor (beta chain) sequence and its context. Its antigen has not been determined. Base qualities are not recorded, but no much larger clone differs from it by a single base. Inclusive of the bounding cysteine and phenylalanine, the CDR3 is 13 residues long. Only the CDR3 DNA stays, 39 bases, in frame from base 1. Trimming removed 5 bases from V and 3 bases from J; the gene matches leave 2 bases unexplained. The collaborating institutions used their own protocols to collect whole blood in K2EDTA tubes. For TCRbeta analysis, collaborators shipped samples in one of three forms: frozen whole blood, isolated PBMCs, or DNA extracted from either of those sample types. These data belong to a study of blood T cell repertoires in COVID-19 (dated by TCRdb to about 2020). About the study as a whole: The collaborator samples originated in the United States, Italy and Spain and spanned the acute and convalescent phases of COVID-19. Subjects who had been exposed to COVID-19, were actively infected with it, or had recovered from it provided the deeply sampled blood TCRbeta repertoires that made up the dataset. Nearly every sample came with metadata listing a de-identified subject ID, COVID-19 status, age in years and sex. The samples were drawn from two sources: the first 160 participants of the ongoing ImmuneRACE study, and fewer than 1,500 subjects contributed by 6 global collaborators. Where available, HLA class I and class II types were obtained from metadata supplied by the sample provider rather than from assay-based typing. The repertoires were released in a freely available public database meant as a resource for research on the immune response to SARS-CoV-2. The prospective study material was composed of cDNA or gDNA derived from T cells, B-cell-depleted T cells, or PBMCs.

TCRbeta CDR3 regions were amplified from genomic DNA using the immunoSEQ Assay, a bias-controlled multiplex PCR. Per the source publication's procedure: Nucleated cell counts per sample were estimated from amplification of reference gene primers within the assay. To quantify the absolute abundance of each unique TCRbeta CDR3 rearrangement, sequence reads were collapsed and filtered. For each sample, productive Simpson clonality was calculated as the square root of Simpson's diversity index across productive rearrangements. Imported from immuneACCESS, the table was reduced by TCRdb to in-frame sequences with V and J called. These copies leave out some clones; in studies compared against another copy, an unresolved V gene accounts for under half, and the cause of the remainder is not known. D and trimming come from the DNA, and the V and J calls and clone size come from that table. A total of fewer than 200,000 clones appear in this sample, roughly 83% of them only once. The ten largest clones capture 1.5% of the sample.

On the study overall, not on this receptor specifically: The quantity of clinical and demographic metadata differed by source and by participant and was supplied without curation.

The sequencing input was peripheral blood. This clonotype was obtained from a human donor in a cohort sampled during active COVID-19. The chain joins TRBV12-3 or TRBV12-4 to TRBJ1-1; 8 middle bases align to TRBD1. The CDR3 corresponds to CASSPRGHTEAFF. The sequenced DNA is TGTGCCAGCAGTCCCAGGGGGCACACTGAAGCTTTCTTT.